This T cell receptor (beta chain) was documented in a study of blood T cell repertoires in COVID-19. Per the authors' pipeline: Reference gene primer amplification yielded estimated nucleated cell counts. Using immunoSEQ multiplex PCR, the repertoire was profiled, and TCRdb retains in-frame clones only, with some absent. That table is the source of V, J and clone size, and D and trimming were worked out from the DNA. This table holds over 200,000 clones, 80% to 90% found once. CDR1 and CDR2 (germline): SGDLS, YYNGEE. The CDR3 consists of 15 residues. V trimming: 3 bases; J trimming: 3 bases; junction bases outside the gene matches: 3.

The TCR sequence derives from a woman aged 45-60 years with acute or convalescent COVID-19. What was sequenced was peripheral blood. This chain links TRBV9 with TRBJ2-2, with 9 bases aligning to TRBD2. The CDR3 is CASSGTSAYTGELFF. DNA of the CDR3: TGTGCCAGCAGCGGGACTAGCGCATACACCGGGGAGCTGTTTTTT.